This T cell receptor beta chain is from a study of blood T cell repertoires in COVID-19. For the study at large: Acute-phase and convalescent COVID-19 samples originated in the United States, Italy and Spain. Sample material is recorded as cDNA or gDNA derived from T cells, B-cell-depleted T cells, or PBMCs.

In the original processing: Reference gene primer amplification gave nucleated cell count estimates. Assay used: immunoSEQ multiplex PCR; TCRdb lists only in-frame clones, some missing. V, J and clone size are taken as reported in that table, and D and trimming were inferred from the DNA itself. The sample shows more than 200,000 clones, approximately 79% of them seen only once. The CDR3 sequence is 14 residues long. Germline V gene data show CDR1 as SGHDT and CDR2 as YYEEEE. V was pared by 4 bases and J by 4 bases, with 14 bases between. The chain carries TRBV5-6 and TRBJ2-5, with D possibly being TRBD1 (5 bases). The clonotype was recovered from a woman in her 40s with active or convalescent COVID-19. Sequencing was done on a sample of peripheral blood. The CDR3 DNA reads TGTGCCAGCAGCCCGGCCGATGGGGCAGAGACCCAGTACTTC. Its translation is CASSPADGAETQYF.